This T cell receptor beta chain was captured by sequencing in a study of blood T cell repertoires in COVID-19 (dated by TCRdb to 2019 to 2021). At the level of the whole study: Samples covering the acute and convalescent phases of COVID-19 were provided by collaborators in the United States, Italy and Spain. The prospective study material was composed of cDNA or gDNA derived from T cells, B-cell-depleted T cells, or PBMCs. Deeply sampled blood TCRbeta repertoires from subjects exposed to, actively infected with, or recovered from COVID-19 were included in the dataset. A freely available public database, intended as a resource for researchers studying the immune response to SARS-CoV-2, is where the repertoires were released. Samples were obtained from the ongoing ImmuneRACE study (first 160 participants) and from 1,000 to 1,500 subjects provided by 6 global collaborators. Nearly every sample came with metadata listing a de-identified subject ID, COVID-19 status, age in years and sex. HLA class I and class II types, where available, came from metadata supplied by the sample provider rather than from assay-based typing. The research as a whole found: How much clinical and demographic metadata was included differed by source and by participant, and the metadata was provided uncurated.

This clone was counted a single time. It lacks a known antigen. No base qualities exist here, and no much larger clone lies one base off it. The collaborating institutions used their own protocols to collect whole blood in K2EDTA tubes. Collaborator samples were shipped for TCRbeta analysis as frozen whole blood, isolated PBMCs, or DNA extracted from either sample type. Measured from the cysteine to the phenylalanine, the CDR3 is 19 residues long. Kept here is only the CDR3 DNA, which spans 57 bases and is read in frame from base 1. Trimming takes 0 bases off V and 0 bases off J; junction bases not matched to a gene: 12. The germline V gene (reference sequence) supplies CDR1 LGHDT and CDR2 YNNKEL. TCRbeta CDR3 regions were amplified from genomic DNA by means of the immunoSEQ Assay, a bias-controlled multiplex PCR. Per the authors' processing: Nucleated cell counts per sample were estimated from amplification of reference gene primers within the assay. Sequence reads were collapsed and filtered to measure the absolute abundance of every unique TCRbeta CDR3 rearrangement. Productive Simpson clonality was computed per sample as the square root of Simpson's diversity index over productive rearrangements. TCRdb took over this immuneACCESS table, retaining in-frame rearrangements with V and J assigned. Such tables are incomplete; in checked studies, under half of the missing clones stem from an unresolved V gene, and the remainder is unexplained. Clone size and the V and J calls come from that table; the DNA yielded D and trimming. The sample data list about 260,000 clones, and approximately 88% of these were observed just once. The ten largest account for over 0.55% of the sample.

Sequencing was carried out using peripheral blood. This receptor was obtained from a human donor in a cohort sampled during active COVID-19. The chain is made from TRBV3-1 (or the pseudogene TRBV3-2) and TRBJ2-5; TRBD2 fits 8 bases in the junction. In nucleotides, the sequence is TGTGCCAGCAGCCAAGAACTAGCGGAGCGACCGATCGACCAAGAGACCCAGTACTTC. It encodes CASSQELAERPIDQETQYF.